This T cell receptor (beta chain) was sequenced in a study of cytomegalovirus exposure and HLA in healthy donors. Data came from immunoSEQ multiplex PCR; TCRdb stores just in-frame clones and leaves some out. This sample has some 110,000 clones; 88% occur once, and the top ten carry less than 2%. The CDR3 contains 15 residues. Germline assignment: CDR1 SEHNR and CDR2 FQNEAQ (reference sequence). Trimming pared 3 bases from V and 8 bases from J, leaving 16 bases between. The study, taken as a whole, reports: Among the CMV-associated chains, a few were confirmed in vitro as specific for CMV antigens. According to a subsequent analysis, TCR clusters from the first cohort were inclined to appear together in the 120 or so validation repertoires. Most observed TCR sequences were rare, whereas some public TCRs were detected in many donors.

A remark on this clone: Its cognate antigen is unknown.

From the roughly 110-subject validation cohort, which was separate from the roughly 700-subject first cohort, the donors were drawn. The source material was PBMCs. The J gene is TRBJ1-4, the V gene TRBV7-9; possible D gene TRBD1, 5 bases. This TCR was recovered from a woman aged 18-29 years in good health and CMV-seropositive. This CDR3 is CASSFISQVGEKLFF. CDR3 nucleotide sequence: TGTGCCAGCAGCTTCATATCACAGGTGGGAGAAAAACTGTTTTTT. The whole variable domain, remainder taken from reference TRBV7-9 and TRBJ1-4, is DTGVSQNPRHKITKRGQNVTFRCDPISEHNRLYWYRQTLGQGPEFLTYFQNEAQLEKSRLLSDRFSAERPKGSFSTLEIQRTEQGDSAMYLCASSFISQVGEKLFFGSGTQLSVL.